This TCR beta chain was captured in a study of T cell changes during pregnancy in multiple sclerosis. Here immunoSEQ multiplex PCR was the method, and the copy in TCRdb shows in-frame clones only, minus some. The sample carries tens of thousands of clones, approximately 85% recorded once. Germline V gene lookup returns CDR1 MNHEY and CDR2 SVGAGI. V was clipped by 9 bases and J by 6 bases; unmatched bases: 5. The CDR3 extends over 13 amino acids. The genes are TRBV6-5 and TRBJ2-1; 10 bases agree with TRBD2. Sequencing was performed on peripheral blood, taken in the first trimester of pregnancy. This clonotype originated in a female donor with multiple sclerosis, enrolled in a pregnancy study. Written as DNA, the CDR3 is TGTGCCAGGCCGGGACTAGCGACCAATGAGCAGTTCTTC. Translating it yields CARPGLATNEQFF.